These T cell receptor beta chains were read from a single sample in a study of blood T cell repertoires in COVID-19. Profiling relied on immunoSEQ multiplex PCR, and the TCRdb table lists in-frame clones only, not all of them. The sample contains about 220,000 clones, approximately 85% of which appear only once. The specimen was peripheral blood. The receptors shown here come from a woman in her seventies with COVID-19, enrolled during active disease. CDR3s include the opening cysteine and the closing phenylalanine or tryptophan. Each record gives: D gene, V gene, J gene, clone size, CDR3 protein, CDR3 DNA. D genes are given only for firm matches. Some rows mark clone size as missing; the rest say once, few, many or name a class of expanded clone.

TRBD1	TRBV11-2	TRBJ2-7	once	CASSGPGQGGRGEQYF	TGTGCCAGCAGCGGACCGGGACAGGGAGGGAGGGGCGAGCAGTACTTC
TRBD2	TRBV6-6	TRBJ2-3	NA	CASSQKMTGPGLAGQDTQYF	TGTGCCAGCAGCCAGAAGATGACAGGGCCGGGACTAGCGGGGCAAGATACGCAGTATTTT
NA	TRBV10-3	TRBJ1-3	NA	CATTELQVAGNTIYF	TGTGCCACAACCGAACTACAGGTGGCTGGAAACACCATATATTTT
TRBD2	TRBV3-1/TRBV3-2	TRBJ2-7	NA	CASSIWTSGRPSYEQYF	TGTGCCAGCAGCATCTGGACTAGCGGGAGGCCTTCCTACGAGCAGTACTTC
NA	TRBV3-1/TRBV3-2	TRBJ1-1	NA	CASSQDRETEAFF	TGTGCCAGCAGCCAAGATCGGGAGACTGAAGCTTTCTTT
NA	TRBV19	TRBJ2-2	NA	CASSSGRTGELFF	TGTGCCAGTAGTAGCGGCCGCACCGGGGAGCTGTTTTTT
TRBD1	TRBV25-1	TRBJ1-2	NA	CASSESDRAHGYTF	TGTGCCAGCAGTGAATCCGACAGGGCCCATGGCTACACCTTC
TRBD1	TRBV7-2	TRBJ1-6	NA	CASSHPQGASSYNSPLHF	TGTGCCAGCAGCCACCCCCAGGGGGCAAGCTCCTATAATTCACCCCTCCACTTT
NA	TRBV6-5	TRBJ2-3	NA	CASGSWEGADTQYF	TGTGCCAGCGGGTCGTGGGAAGGGGCAGATACGCAGTATTTT
TRBD1	TRBV7-8	TRBJ2-7	NA	CASSRGAQGALYEQYF	TGTGCCAGCAGCCGTGGGGCCCAGGGGGCTCTCTACGAGCAGTACTTC
TRBD1	TRBV9	TRBJ1-2	NA	CASSAKDRGYGYTF	TGTGCCAGCAGCGCCAAGGACAGGGGCTATGGCTACACCTTC
NA	TRBV4-2	TRBJ2-7	NA	CASSQGAGETYEQYF	TGTGCCAGCAGCCAAGGAGCGGGTGAAACCTACGAGCAGTACTTC
TRBD2	TRBV5-1	TRBJ2-1	NA	CASSVTSGGSNEQFF	TGCGCCAGCAGCGTTACTAGCGGGGGGTCGAATGAGCAGTTCTTC
NA	TRBV11-3	TRBJ1-1	NA	CASSLETRNTEAFF	TGTGCCAGCAGCTTAGAGACACGGAACACTGAAGCTTTCTTT
TRBD1	TRBV18	TRBJ2-3	NA	CASSPLGTGSTDTQYF	TGTGCCAGCTCACCCCTCGGGACAGGGAGCACAGATACGCAGTATTTT
NA	TRBV5-1	TRBJ1-4	NA	CASSLLAGTYEKLFF	TGCGCCAGCAGCTTACTCGCCGGGACTTATGAAAAACTGTTTTTT